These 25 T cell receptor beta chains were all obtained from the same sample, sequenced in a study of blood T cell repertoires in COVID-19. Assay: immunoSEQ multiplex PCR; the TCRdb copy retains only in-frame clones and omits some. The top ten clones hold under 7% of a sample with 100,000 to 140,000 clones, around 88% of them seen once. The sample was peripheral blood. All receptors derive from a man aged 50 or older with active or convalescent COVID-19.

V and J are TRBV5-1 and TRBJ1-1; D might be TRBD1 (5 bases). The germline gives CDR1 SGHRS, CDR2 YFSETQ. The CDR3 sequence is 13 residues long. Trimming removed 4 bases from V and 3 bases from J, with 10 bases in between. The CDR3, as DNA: TGCGCCAGCAGCGTAGGGACTCACACTGAAGCTTTCTTT. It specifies CASSVGTHTEAFF.

The CDR3 is CASSPEGQGGQPQHF. The CDR3 DNA reads as TGTGCCAGCAGTCCTGAAGGACAGGGAGGACAGCCCCAGCATTTT. The chain links TRBV27 to TRBJ1-5; 8 nucleotides match TRBD1. The CDR3 length is 15 residues. Germline trimming cut 5 bases from V and 7 bases from J; bases unmatched to any gene: 10. The germline gives CDR1 MNHEY, CDR2 SMNVEV (reference sequence).

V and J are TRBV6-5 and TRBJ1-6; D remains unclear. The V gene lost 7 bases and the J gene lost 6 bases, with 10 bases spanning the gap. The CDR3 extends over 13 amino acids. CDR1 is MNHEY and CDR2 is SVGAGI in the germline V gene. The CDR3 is CASTRGSNSPLHF. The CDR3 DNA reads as TGTGCCAGCACCCGCGGGTCTAATTCACCCCTCCACTTT.

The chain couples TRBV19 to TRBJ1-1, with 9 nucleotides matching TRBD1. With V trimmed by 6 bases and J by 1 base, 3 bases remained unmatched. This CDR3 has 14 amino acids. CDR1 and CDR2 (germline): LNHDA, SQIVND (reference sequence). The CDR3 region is CASRGTGSNTEAFF. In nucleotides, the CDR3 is TGTGCCAGTAGGGGGACAGGGTCGAACACTGAAGCTTTCTTT.

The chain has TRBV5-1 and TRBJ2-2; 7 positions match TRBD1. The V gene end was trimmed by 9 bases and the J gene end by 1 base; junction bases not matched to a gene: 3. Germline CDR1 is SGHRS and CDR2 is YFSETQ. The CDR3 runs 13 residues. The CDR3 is CATGTENTGELFF. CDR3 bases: TGCGCCACCGGGACAGAGAACACCGGGGAGCTGTTTTTT.

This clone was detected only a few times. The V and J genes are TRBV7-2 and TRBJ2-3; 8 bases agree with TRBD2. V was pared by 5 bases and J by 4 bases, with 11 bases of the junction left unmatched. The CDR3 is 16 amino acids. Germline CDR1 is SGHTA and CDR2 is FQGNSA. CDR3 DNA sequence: TGTGCCAGCAGCCTACAAAGCGGGAGTGGTTCAGATACGCAGTATTTT. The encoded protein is CASSLQSGSGSDTQYF.

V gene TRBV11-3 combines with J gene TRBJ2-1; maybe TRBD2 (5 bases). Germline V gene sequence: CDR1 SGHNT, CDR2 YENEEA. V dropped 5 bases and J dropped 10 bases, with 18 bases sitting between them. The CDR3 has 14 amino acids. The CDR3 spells CASSAVNGVAEQFF. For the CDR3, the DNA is TGTGCCAGCAGCGCAGTTAATGGGGTAGCGGAGCAGTTCTTC.

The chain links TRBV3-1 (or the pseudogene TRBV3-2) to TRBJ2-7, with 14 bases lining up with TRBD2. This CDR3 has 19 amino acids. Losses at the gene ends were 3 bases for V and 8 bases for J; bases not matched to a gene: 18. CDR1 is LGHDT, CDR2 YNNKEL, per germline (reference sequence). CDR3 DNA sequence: TGTGCCAGCAGCCAGGCCGGGGGACTAGCGGGAGCCGACCGCATGCAGCAGTACTTC. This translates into CASSQAGGLAGADRMQQYF.

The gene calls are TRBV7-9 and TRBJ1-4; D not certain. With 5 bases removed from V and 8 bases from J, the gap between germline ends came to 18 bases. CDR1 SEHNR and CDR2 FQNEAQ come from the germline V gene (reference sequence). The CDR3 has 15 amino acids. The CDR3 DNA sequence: TGTGCCAGCAGCCCACGAAGGCGCCCGGGGGAAAAACTGTTTTTT. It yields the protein CASSPRRRPGEKLFF.

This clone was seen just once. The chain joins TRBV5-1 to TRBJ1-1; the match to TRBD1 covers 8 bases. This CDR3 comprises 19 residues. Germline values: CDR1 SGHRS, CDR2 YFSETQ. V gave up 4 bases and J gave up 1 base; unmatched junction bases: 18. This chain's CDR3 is CASSLGGAGGAFWNTEAFF. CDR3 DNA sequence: TGCGCCAGCAGCCTCGGTGGCGCAGGGGGCGCTTTTTGGAACACTGAAGCTTTCTTT.

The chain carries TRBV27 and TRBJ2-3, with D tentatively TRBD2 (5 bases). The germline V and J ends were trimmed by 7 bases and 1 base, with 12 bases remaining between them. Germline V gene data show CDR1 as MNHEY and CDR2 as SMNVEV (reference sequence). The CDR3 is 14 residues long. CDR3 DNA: TGTGCCAGCACCCGGGGTAGCGGCACAGATACGCAGTATTTT. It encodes CASTRGSGTDTQYF.

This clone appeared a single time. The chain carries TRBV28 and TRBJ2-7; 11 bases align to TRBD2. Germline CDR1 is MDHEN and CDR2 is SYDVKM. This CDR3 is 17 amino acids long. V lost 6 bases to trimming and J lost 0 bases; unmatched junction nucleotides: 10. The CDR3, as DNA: TGTGCCAGCAGACCAACTAGCGGGAGAAGTAGCTCCTACGAGCAGTACTTC. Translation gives CASRPTSGRSSSYEQYF.

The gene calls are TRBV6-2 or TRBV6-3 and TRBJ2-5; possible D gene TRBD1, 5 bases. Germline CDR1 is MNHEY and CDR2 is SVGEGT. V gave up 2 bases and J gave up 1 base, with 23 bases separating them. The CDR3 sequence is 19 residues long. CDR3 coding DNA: TGTGCCAGCAGTTACCCTCGACAGACTCCAAGACCCTTCCAAGAGACCCAGTACTTC. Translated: CASSYPRQTPRPFQETQYF.

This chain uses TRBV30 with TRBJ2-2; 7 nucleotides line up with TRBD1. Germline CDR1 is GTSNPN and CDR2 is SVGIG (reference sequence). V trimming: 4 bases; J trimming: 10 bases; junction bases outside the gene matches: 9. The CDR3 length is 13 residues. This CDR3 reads CAWMRQGWLELFF. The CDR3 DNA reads TGTGCCTGGATGAGACAGGGATGGCTGGAGCTGTTTTTT.

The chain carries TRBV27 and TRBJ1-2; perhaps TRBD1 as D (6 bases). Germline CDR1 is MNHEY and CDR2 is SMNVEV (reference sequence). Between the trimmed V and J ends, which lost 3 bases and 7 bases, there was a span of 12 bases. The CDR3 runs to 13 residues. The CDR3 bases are TGTGCCAGCAGTTTGGGGGGGGCGGCTGGCTACACCTTC. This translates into CASSLGGAAGYTF.

CDR3 amino acids: CASSRDRNTEAFF. Here the CDR3 DNA reads TGTGCCAGCAGTCGGGACAGAAACACTGAAGCTTTCTTT. The gene calls are TRBV2 and TRBJ1-1; 7 bases fit TRBD1. The CDR3 is 13 amino acids. Unmatched junction bases numbered 2, after V lost 5 bases and J lost 2 bases. CDR1 is SNHLY, CDR2 FYNNEI, per germline.

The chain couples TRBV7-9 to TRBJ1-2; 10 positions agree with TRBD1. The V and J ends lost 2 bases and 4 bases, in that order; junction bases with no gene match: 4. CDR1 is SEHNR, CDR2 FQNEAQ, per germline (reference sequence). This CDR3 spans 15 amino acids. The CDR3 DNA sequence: TGTGCCAGCAGCTTATGGGACAGGGGATCCTATGGCTACACCTTC. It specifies CASSLWDRGSYGYTF.

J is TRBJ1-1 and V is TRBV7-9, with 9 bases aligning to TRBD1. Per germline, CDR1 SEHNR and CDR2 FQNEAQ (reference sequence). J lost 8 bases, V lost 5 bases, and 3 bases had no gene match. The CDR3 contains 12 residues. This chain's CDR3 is CASSRGQGEAFF. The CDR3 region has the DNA TGTGCCAGCAGCCGAGGACAGGGGGAAGCTTTCTTT.

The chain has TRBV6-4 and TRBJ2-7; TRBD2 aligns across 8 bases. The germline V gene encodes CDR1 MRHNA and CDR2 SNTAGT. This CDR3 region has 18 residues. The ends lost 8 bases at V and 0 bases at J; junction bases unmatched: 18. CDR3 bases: TGTGCCAGCGCTGGGGGACATACTAGCGGAGGACCCTCCTACGAGCAGTACTTC. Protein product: CASAGGHTSGGPSYEQYF.

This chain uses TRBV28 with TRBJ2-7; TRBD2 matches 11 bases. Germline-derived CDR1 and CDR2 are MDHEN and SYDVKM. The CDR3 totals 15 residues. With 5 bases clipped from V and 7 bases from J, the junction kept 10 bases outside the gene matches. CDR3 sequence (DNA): TGTGCCAGCAGTCCCCTAGCGGGAGGACGATGGGAGCAGTACTTC. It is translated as CASSPLAGGRWEQYF.

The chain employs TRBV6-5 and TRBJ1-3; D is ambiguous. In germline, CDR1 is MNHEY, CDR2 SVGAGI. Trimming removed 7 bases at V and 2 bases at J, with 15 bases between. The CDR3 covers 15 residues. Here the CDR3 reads CASKRAPPAGNTIYF. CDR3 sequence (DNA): TGTGCCAGCAAGAGGGCCCCACCGGCTGGAAACACCATATATTTT.

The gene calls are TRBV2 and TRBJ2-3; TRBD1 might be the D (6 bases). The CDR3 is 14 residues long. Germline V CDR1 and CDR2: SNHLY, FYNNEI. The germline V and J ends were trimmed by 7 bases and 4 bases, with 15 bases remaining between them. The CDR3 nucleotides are TGTGCCAGCAATGGGCAGGGGTTCTCAGATACGCAGTATTTT. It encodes CASNGQGFSDTQYF.

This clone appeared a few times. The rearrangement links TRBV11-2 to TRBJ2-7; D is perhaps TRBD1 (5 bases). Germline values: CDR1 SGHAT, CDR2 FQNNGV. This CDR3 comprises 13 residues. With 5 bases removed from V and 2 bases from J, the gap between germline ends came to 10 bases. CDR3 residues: CASSLGQTYEQYF. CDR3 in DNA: TGTGCCAGCAGCCTAGGACAAACCTACGAGCAGTACTTC.

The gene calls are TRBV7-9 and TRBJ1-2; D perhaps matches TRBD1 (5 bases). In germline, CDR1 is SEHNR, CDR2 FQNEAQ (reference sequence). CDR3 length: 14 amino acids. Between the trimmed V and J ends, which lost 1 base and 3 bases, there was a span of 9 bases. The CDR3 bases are TGTGCCAGCAGCTTAGTAGGGGAAGACTATGGCTACACCTTC. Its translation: CASSLVGEDYGYTF.

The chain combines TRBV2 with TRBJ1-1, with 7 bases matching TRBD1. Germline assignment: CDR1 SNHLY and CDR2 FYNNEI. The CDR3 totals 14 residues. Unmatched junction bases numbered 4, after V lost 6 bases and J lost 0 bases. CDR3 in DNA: TGTGCCAGCAGGGCCGGGACAGTGAACACTGAAGCTTTCTTT. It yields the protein CASRAGTVNTEAFF.